Each of the 12 T cell receptor beta chains below was sequenced from the same sample in a study of beta chain features in type 1 diabetes (dated by TCRdb to 2016 to 2018). Library method: the immunoSEQ multiplex PCR assay. The High Capacity cDNA Reverse Transcription Kit was used to reverse transcribe all of the isolated RNA, meaning that expressed TCRB transcripts were what got sequenced. Not all clones reach the TCRdb copy of this immuneACCESS table, which keeps in-frame sequences only. Checked studies attribute under half of the gap to unresolved V genes and leave the rest unexplained. In this sample the table shows around 160,000 clones, about 44% of which occur a single time. Around 0.45% of the sample is in the top ten clones. The sequenced sample was Tregs from blood. What this sample's cell subset or site label stands for: regulatory CD4+ T cells. These receptors were taken from a man younger than 30 in good health.

The chain employs TRBV9 and TRBJ2-1, with TRBD2 matching over 9 bases. Germline loops: CDR1 SGDLS, CDR2 YYNGEE. The CDR3 is 14 amino acids. Germline trimming cut 1 base from V and 7 bases from J; bases unmatched to any gene: 3. CDR3 protein: CASSVLAGGNEQFF. Written as DNA, the CDR3 is TGTGCCAGCAGCGTACTCGCGGGAGGGAATGAGCAGTTCTTC.

CDR3 in DNA: TGTGCCAGCAGCCTACAGGGATACTATGGCTACACCTTC. Amino acids: CASSLQGYYGYTF. This chain connects TRBV13 to TRBJ1-2; maybe TRBD1 (6 bases). CDR1 is PRHDT and CDR2 is FYEKMQ in the germline V gene (reference sequence). Trimming took 5 bases from V and 3 from J, leaving 10 bases between them. The CDR3 extends over 13 amino acids.

The chain joins TRBV4-3 to TRBJ2-3, with D possibly being TRBD2 (6 bases). The CDR3 is 13 residues long. Germline V gene sequence: CDR1 LGHNA, CDR2 YSLEER. Trimming cost V 0 bases and J 14 bases, with 15 bases left between them. This chain's CDR3 is CASSQELASDGYF. CDR3 DNA sequence: TGCGCCAGCAGCCAAGAGTTGGCTAGCGATGGGTATTTT.

The rearrangement uses TRBV6-5 and TRBJ2-5; D is unresolved. Near its end, the DNA agrees better with TRBJ2-7, so the J call may be wrong. This CDR3 is 15 amino acids long. Per germline, CDR1 MNHEY and CDR2 SVGAGI. Here the CDR3 reads CASSYWVGAGYEQYF. The CDR3, as DNA: TGTGCCAGCAGTTACTGGGTGGGTGCAGGCTACGAGCAGTACTTC.

The CDR3 loop reads CASSDVSGQPQHF. CDR3 sequence (DNA): TGTGCCAGCAGTGATGTCTCGGGTCAGCCCCAGCATTTT. The chain links TRBV2 to TRBJ1-5, with D hard to call. The CDR3 has 13 residues. CDR1 SNHLY and CDR2 FYNNEI come from the germline V gene. Deletions cut 3 bases from V and 6 bases from J, with 9 bases between.

The genes are TRBV18 and TRBJ2-7; TRBD2 agrees at 9 bases. This CDR3 is built from 14 residues. After removal of 3 bases from V and 1 base from J, the junction contained 1 base not matched to a gene. CDR1 and CDR2 from the germline V gene are KGHSH and LQKENI. The CDR3 nucleotides are TGTGCCAGCTCACCGACTAGCGGTTCCTACGAGCAGTACTTC. Its translation is CASSPTSGSYEQYF.

The J gene is TRBJ2-2, the V gene TRBV4-1; D is ambiguous. V lost 4 bases and J 5 bases, leaving 5 bases between the germline ends. Germline loops: CDR1 MGHRA, CDR2 YSYEKL. The CDR3 consists of 12 residues. The CDR3 loop is CASSLQTGELFF. The CDR3 DNA reads TGCGCCAGCAGCCTACAAACCGGGGAGCTGTTTTTT.

The rearrangement uses TRBV18 and TRBJ2-7; possibly TRBD2 for D (5 bases). V lost 3 bases to trimming and J lost 1 base, with 13 bases between them. This CDR3 spans 15 amino acids. Germline values: CDR1 KGHSH, CDR2 LQKENI. The CDR3 coding sequence is TGTGCCAGCTCACCGGGTTTCGGCGGGTCCTACGAGCAGTACTTC. This codes for CASSPGFGGSYEQYF.

This clone was detected only a few times. The gene calls are TRBV18 and TRBJ2-3; 11 nucleotides match TRBD1. V dropped 3 bases and J dropped 2; count of bases not matched to a gene: 10. Germline V CDR1 and CDR2: KGHSH, LQKENI. The CDR3 totals 18 residues. CDR3 in DNA: TGTGCCAGCTCACCCCGGACAGGGGGCGCCTACCCCACAGATACGCAGTATTTT. This codes for CASSPRTGGAYPTDTQYF.

In DNA form, the CDR3 reads TGTGCCAGCAGCTTAGGGACTAGCGGGGGTGGGAATGAGCAGTTCTTC. Its translation: CASSLGTSGGGNEQFF. The chain employs TRBV11-3 and TRBJ2-1; 13 positions match TRBD2. Germline V gene data show CDR1 as SGHNT and CDR2 as YENEEA. V gave up 1 base and J gave up 7 bases; unmatched junction bases: 4. There are 16 residues in the CDR3.

CDR3 sequence reads: CASSSAGISTGELFF. DNA of the CDR3: TGTGCCAGCAGTTCAGCGGGGATAAGCACCGGGGAGCTGTTTTTT. This chain connects TRBV27 to TRBJ2-2, with 7 nucleotides matching TRBD2. CDR1 MNHEY and CDR2 SMNVEV come from the germline V gene (reference sequence). The V gene end was trimmed by 4 bases and the J gene end by 4 bases; junction bases not matched to a gene: 6. CDR3 size: 15 residues.

CDR3 bases: TGTGCCAGCAGCCGGACAGGGGGGTACACTGAAGCTTTCTTT. The encoded protein is CASSRTGGYTEAFF. The chain uses TRBV4-2 and TRBJ1-1; 10 positions agree with TRBD1. J was trimmed by 3 bases and V by 4 bases; bases with no gene match: 2. The germline CDR1 and CDR2 sequences are LGHNA and YNFKEQ. The CDR3 contains 14 residues.